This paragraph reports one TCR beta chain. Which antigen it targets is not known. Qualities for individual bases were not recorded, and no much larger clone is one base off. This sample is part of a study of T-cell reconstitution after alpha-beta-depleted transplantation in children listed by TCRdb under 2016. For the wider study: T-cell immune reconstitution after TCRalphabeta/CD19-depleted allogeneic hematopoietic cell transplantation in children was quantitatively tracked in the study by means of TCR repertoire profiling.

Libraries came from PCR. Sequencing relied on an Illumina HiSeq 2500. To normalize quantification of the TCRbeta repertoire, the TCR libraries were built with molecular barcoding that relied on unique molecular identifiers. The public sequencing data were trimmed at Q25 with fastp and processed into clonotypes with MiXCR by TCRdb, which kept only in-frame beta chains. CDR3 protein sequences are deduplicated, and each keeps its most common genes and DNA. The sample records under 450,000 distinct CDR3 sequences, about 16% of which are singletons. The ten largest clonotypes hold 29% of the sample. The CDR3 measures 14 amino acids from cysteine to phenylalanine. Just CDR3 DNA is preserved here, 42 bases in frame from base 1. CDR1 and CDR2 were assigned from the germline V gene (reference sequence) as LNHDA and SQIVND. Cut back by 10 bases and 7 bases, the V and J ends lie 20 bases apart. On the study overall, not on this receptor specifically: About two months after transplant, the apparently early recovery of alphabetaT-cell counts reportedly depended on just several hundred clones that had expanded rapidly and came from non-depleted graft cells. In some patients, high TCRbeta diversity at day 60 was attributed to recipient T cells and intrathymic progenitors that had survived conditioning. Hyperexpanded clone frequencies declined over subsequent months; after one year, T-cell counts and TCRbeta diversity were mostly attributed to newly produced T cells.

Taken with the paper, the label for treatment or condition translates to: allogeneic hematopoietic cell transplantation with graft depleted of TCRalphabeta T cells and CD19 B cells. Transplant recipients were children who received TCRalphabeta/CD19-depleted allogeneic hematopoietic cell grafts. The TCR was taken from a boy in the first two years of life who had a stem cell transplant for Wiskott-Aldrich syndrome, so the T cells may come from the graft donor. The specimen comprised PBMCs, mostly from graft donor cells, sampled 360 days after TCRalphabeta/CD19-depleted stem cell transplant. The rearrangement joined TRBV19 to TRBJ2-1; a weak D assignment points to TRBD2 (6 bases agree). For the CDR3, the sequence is CATTKGGLGNEQFF. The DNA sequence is TGTGCCACCACGAAAGGAGGGCTGGGGAATGAGCAGTTCTTC.